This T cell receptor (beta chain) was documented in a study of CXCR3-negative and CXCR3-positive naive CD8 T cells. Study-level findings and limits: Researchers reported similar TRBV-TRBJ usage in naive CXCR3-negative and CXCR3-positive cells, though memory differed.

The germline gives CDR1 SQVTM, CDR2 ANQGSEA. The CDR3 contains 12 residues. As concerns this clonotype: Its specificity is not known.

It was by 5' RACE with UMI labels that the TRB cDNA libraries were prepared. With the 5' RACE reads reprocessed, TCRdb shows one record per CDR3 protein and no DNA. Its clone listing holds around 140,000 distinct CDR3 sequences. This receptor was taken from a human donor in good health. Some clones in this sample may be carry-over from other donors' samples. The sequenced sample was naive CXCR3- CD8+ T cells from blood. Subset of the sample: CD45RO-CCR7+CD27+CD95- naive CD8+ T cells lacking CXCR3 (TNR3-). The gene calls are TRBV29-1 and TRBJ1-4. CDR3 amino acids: CSVALGDEKLFF.